A selection of T cell receptor beta chains follows, all from one sample in a study of regulatory T cells in long-lasting Graves disease. MiXCR, run by TCRdb on the multiplex PCR reads, gives a single entry per CDR3 protein. The sample lists roughly 500,000 distinct CDR3 sequences, 20% to 25% occurring once. The sequencing used peripheral blood mononuclear cells (PBMCs), collected when the disease was refractory, from a patient treated with antithyroid drugs. The receptors stem from a female donor with Graves disease. Each CDR3 is given with its conserved first and last residue. Each record gives: J gene, V gene, D gene, clone size, CDR3 protein, CDR3 DNA. A D gene is named only where the DNA matches it firmly. Rows give clone size only sometimes, using once, few, many, or a class for an expanded clone.

>TRBJ2-7|TRBV11-2|TRBD1|NA
CAGTPGQNSYEQYF
TGTGCCGGCACCCCGGGACAGAACTCCTACGAGCAGTACTTC
>TRBJ2-4|TRBV15|NA|NA
CATSRELNGDIQYF
TGTGCCACCAGCAGAGAGCTCAACGGGGACATTCAGTACTTC
>TRBJ1-1|TRBV6-5|NA|many
CASSYSLGDTEAFF
TGTGCCAGCAGTTACTCGCTGGGGGACACTGAAGCTTTCTTT
>TRBJ1-2|TRBV12-3/TRBV12-4|NA|many
CASSLPGVYGYTF
TGTGCCAGCAGTTTACCGGGAGTTTATGGCTACACCTTC
>TRBJ2-5|TRBV15|TRBD2|NA
CATSRDLAGDQETQYF
TGTGCCACCAGCAGAGATCTAGCGGGAGATCAAGAGACCCAGTACTTC
>TRBJ2-5|TRBV20-1|TRBD2|NA
CSASPWTSGAQETQYF
TGCAGTGCTAGCCCTTGGACTAGCGGAGCTCAAGAGACCCAGTACTTC
>TRBJ1-1|TRBV19|NA|few
CASSPSTLGDTEAFF
TGTGCCAGTAGCCCGTCCACTCTTGGGGACACTGAAGCTTTCTTT
>TRBJ2-7|TRBV5-1|NA|NA
CASSSEGTPPDEQYF
TGCGCCAGCAGCTCCGAGGGGACACCTCCAGACGAGCAGTACTTC
>TRBJ1-2|TRBV3-1|NA|NA
CASSLGPRGYTF
TGTGCCAGCAGCCTCGGGCCTAGGGGCTACACCTTC
>TRBJ1-2|TRBV10-3|NA|few
CAISVGGGGRNYGYTF
TGTGCCATCAGTGTAGGCGGGGGCGGTAGGAACTATGGCTACACCTTC
>TRBJ2-7|TRBV19|TRBD2|NA
CASSIGGGGEASYEQYF
TGTGCCAGTAGTATAGGTGGGGGGGGTGAGGCCTCCTACGAGCAGTACTTC
>TRBJ1-5|TRBV5-1|TRBD1|NA
CASSLDVQGDQPQHF
TGCGCCAGCAGCTTGGATGTACAGGGGGATCAGCCCCAGCATTTT
>TRBJ2-5|TRBV2|TRBD2|many
CASDPWLAGIQETQYF
TGTGCCAGCGATCCCTGGCTAGCGGGGATACAAGAGACCCAGTACTTC
>TRBJ1-1|TRBV29-1|NA|few
CSARQVERGEAFF
TGCAGCGCAAGACAGGTGGAAAGGGGTGAAGCTTTCTTT
>TRBJ1-2|TRBV7-9|NA|many
CASSPRGLSYGYTF
TGTGCCAGCAGCCCCCGTGGGTTATCCTATGGCTACACCTTC
>TRBJ1-5|TRBV28|NA|NA
CATSYEPQHF
TGTGCCACGTCGTATGAGCCCCAGCATTTT
>TRBJ1-2|TRBV7-2|NA|NA
CASSLMDGITLNYGYTF
TGTGCCAGCAGCTTAATGGACGGTATAACTCTTAACTATGGCTACACCTTC
>TRBJ1-4|TRBV27|NA|many
CAFNEKLFF
TGTGCGTTTAATGAAAAACTGTTTTTT
>TRBJ2-2|TRBV30|TRBD2|NA
CACKTGGTGELFF
TGTGCCTGCAAGACGGGGGGGACCGGGGAGCTGTTTTTT
>TRBJ2-2|TRBV7-2|TRBD1|NA
CASSLEYDRATGELFF
TGTGCCAGCAGCTTAGAATACGACAGGGCAACCGGGGAGCTGTTTTTT
>TRBJ1-5|TRBV19|NA|many
CASRRDILSNQPQHF
TGTGCCAGCCGACGGGACATCCTCAGCAATCAGCCCCAGCATTTT
>TRBJ1-6|TRBV7-2|NA|many
CASSLAGQGISPLHF
TGTGCCAGCAGCTTAGCGGGGCAGGGGATTTCACCCCTCCACTTT
>TRBJ1-1|TRBV4-2|TRBD1|NA
CASSLGQGPFNTEAFF
TGTGCCAGCAGCCTAGGACAGGGCCCTTTTAACACTGAAGCTTTCTTT